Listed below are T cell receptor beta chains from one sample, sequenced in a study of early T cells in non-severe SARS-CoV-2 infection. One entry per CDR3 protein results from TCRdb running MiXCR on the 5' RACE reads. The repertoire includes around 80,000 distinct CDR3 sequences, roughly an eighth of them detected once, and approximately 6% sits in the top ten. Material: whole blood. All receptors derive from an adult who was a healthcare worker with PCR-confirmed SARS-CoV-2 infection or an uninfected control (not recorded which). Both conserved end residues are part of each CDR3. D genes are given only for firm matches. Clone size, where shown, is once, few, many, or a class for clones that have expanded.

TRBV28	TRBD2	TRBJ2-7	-	CASSPSSGGYEQYF	TGTGCCAGCAGCCCATCTAGCGGGGGGTACGAGCAGTACTTC
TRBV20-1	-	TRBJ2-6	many	CSASRYLTHSGANVLTF	TGCAGTGCTAGCAGATACCTAACCCACTCTGGGGCCAACGTCCTGACTTTC
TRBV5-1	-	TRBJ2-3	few	CASSGHPSTDTQYF	TGCGCCAGCAGCGGACATCCTAGCACAGATACGCAGTATTTT
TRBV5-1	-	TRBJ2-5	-	CASSLEYGQETQYF	TGCGCCAGCAGCTTGGAATATGGGCAAGAGACCCAGTACTTC
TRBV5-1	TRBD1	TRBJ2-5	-	CASSTGGLQETQYF	TGCGCCAGCAGTACAGGGGGGCTTCAAGAGACCCAGTACTTC
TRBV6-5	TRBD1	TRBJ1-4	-	CASSYGGFSGGSEKLFF	TGTGCCAGCAGTTATGGCGGGTTTTCAGGGGGAAGTGAAAAACTGTTTTTT
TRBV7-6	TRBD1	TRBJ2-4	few	CASSTRQGKNIQYF	TGTGCCAGCAGCACCCGACAGGGCAAAAACATTCAGTACTTC
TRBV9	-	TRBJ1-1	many	CASSGGYEAFF	TGTGCCAGCAGCGGGGGTTATGAAGCTTTCTTT
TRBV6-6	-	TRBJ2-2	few	CASRESAGELFF	TGTGCCAGCCGGGAGTCGGCCGGGGAGCTGTTTTTT
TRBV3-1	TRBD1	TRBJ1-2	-	CASSHLGDRGLQGYTF	TGTGCCAGCAGCCATCTTGGGGACAGGGGGTTACAAGGCTACACCTTC
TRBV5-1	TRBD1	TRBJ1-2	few	CASSSGQGSGYGYTF	TGCGCCAGCAGCTCGGGACAGGGGAGCGGCTATGGCTACACCTTC
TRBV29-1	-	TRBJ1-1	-	CSVDRANTEAFF	TGCAGCGTTGACAGGGCAAACACTGAAGCTTTCTTT
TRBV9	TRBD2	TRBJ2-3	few	CASSEGGTSADTQYF	TGTGCCAGCAGCGAGGGGGGGACTAGCGCAGATACGCAGTATTTT
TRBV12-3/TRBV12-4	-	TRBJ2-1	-	CASSPPGLPYVEQFF	TGTGCCAGCAGTCCTCCGGGACTCCCTTACGTCGAGCAGTTCTTC
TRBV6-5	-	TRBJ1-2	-	CASSPGASYGYTF	TGTGCCAGCAGCCCCGGTGCTAGCTATGGCTACACCTTC
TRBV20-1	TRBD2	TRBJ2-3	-	CSAEAGGRAYTQYF	TGCAGTGCTGAAGCGGGGGGGCGGGCATATACGCAGTATTTT
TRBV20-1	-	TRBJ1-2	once	CSGATQNYGYTF	TGCAGTGGCGCGACACAGAACTATGGCTACACCTTC
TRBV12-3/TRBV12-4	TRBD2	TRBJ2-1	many	CASSPVGGTSGSFPYNEQFF	TGTGCCAGCAGTCCAGTGGGGGGGACTAGCGGGAGCTTCCCCTACAATGAGCAGTTCTTC
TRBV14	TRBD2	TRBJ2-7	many	CASSQDTGLAASEQYF	TGTGCCAGCAGCCAAGATACGGGACTAGCTGCTAGCGAGCAGTACTTC
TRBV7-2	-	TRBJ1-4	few	CASSKQGFSEKLFF	TGTGCCAGCAGCAAACAGGGTTTTAGTGAAAAACTGTTTTTT
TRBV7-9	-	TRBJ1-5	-	CASSAGTSSNQPQHF	TGTGCCAGCAGCGCCGGGACTTCGAGCAATCAGCCCCAGCATTTT
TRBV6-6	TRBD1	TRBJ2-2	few	CASSTQTGKTGEPFF	TGTGCCAGCAGTACCCAGACAGGGAAGACCGGGGAGCCGTTTTTT
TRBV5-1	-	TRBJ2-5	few	CASSEGGRGTQYF	TGCGCCAGCAGCGAAGGCGGGCGGGGGACCCAGTACTTC
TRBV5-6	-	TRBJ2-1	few	CASSLGRVGEQFF	TGTGCCAGCAGCTTGGGTCGGGTCGGAGAGCAGTTCTTC
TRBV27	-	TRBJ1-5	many	CASWKTGNNQPQHF	TGTGCCAGCTGGAAGACAGGCAACAATCAGCCCCAGCATTTT
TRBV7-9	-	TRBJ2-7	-	CASSPAAYEQYF	TGTGCCAGCAGCCCCGCGGCATACGAGCAGTACTTC
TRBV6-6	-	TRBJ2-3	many	CASSPGGPPDTQYF	TGTGCCAGCAGCCCCGGGGGCCCCCCAGATACGCAGTATTTT
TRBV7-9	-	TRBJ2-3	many	CASSPAGTLRTDTQYF	TGTGCCAGCAGCCCCGCCGGGACCTTGCGGACAGATACGCAGTATTTT
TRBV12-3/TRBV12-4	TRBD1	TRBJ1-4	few	CASSPEGQGALGEKLFF	TGTGCCAGCTCCCCGGAGGGACAGGGGGCCTTAGGGGAAAAACTGTTTTTT
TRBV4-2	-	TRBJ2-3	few	CASSQKKTDTQYF	TGTGCCAGCAGCCAGAAAAAGACAGATACGCAGTATTTT
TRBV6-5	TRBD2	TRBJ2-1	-	CASSYSSGGFNEQFF	TGTGCCAGCAGTTACTCTAGCGGGGGGTTTAATGAGCAGTTCTTC
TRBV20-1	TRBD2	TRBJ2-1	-	CSARRRGGSGSGSYNEQFF	TGCAGTGCTAGGAGGAGGGGAGGTAGCGGGAGTGGTTCCTACAATGAGCAGTTCTTC
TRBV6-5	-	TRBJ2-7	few	CASSYSGGLANYEQYF	TGTGCCAGCAGTTACTCGGGGGGCCTAGCGAACTACGAGCAGTACTTC
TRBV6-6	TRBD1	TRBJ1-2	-	CASSPDRGRGYTF	TGTGCCAGCAGCCCGGACAGGGGGCGCGGCTACACCTTC
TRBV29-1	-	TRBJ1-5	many	CSVTLGTYSNQPQHF	TGCAGCGTTACCCTGGGGACATATAGCAATCAGCCCCAGCATTTT
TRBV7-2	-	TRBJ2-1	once	CASSLAPPGHFWIF	TGTGCCAGCAGCTTAGCCCCCCCGGGACATTTTTGGATCTTC
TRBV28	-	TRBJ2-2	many	CASSARNTGELFF	TGTGCCAGCAGTGCCCGTAACACCGGGGAGCTGTTTTTT
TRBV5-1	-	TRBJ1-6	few	CASSLGTANSPLHF	TGCGCCAGCAGCTTGGGGACAGCTAATTCACCCCTCCACTTT
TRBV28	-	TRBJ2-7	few	CASSFRRIYEQYF	TGTGCCAGCAGTTTCCGTCGGATCTACGAGCAGTACTTC
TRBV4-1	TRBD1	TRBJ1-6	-	CASTQGGQGSYNSPLHF	TGCGCCAGCACCCAAGGGGGACAGGGCTCCTATAATTCACCCCTCCACTTT
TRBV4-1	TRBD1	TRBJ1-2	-	CASSDRTDRRTNYGYTF	TGCGCCAGCAGCGATAGGACGGACAGGAGAACTAACTATGGCTACACCTTC
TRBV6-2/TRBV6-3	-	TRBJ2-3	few	CASSSAGDTDTQYF	TGTGCCAGCAGCTCCGCCGGGGACACAGATACGCAGTATTTT
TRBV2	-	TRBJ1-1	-	CASSGGQGTEAFF	TGTGCCAGCAGTGGGGGGCAGGGCACTGAAGCTTTCTTT
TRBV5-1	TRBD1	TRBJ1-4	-	CASSHMAGQGFDEKLFF	TGCGCCAGCAGCCACATGGCGGGACAGGGCTTCGACGAAAAACTGTTTTTT
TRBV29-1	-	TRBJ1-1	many	CSVVREGANTEAFF	TGCAGCGTTGTACGAGAAGGGGCGAACACTGAAGCTTTCTTT
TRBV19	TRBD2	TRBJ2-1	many	CASSHLAGDPYNEQFF	TGTGCCAGTAGTCATCTAGCGGGGGACCCCTACAATGAGCAGTTCTTC
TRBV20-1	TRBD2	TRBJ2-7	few	CSAPLAGSYEQYF	TGCAGTGCTCCCCTAGCGGGGTCCTACGAGCAGTACTTC
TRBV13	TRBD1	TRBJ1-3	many	CASSRTGSGNTIYF	TGTGCCAGCAGCCGGACAGGCTCTGGAAACACCATATATTTT
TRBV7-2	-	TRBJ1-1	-	CASSPPGGGYTEAFF	TGTGCCAGCAGCCCACCGGGCGGGGGATACACTGAAGCTTTCTTT
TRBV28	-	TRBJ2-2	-	CASSLQGPGELFF	TGTGCCAGCAGTCTCCAGGGGCCCGGGGAGCTGTTTTTT
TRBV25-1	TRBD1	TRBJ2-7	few	CASSDTGTGGYEQYF	TGTGCCAGCAGTGACACCGGGACAGGGGGATACGAGCAGTACTTC
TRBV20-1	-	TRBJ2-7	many	CSASSGPYEQYF	TGCAGTGCTAGTTCGGGTCCCTACGAGCAGTACTTC
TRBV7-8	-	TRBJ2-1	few	CASSQEFYLYNEQFF	TGTGCCAGCAGCCAGGAGTTTTACCTCTACAATGAGCAGTTCTTC
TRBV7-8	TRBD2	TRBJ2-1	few	CASSLGTTPYNEQFF	TGTGCCAGCAGCCTCGGGACTACCCCCTACAATGAGCAGTTCTTC
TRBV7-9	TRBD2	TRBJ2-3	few	CASSLVLASGADTQYF	TGTGCCAGCAGCTTAGTCCTGGCTAGCGGGGCAGATACGCAGTATTTT
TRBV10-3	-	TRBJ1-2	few	CAISESNWRQPLYGYTF	TGTGCCATCAGTGAGTCAAACTGGAGACAGCCCCTCTATGGCTACACCTTC
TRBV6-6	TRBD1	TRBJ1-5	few	CASRGQGARQPQHF	TGTGCCAGCAGGGGACAGGGGGCGAGGCAGCCCCAGCATTTT
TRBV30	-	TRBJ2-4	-	CAWRQIGRDTKNIQYF	TGTGCCTGGAGGCAGATTGGGCGGGACACCAAAAACATTCAGTACTTC
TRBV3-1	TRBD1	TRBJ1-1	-	CASSEGQANTEAFF	TGTGCCAGCAGCGAGGGACAGGCGAACACTGAAGCTTTCTTT